This record covers a single T cell receptor beta chain. The data derive from a study of blood T cell repertoires in COVID-19. In terms of age and location, participants ranged from roughly 18 to 100 years and lived in about two dozen US areas. Cohorts were based on clinical histories the participants reported. Only in-frame clones appear in the TCRdb table, and some are missing; sequencing was by immunoSEQ multiplex PCR. This sample has about 220,000 clones, with approximately 90% found just once. The sequenced material came from PBMCs or T cells enriched from blood (not recorded which). The TCR sequence derives from a woman aged 25 to 39 who had recovered from COVID-19.

The CDR3 bases are TGTGCCAGCAGAGGGGGAGCGAACACTGAAGCTTTCTTT. It yields the protein CASRGGANTEAFF. The chain combines TRBV12-3 or TRBV12-4 with TRBJ1-1; D perhaps matches TRBD1 (6 bases). The CDR3 spans 13 residues. Trimming pared 6 bases from V and 1 base from J, leaving 9 bases between.